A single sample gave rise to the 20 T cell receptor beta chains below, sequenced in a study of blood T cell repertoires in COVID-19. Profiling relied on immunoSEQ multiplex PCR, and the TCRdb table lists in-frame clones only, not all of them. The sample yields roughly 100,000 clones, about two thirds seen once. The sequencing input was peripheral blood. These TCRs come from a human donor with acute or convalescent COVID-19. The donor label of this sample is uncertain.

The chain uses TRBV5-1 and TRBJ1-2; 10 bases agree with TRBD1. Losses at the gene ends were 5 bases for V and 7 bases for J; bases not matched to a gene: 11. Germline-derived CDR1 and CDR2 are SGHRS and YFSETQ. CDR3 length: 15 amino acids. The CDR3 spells CASRPGQGLTGGYTF. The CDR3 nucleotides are TGCGCCAGCAGACCGGGACAGGGGCTAACTGGTGGCTACACCTTC. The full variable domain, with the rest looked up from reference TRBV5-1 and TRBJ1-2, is KAGVTQTPRYLIKTRGQQVTLSCSPISGHRSVSWYQQTPGQGLQFLFEYFSETQRNKGNFPGRFSGRQFSNSRSEMNVSTLELGDSALYLCASRPGQGLTGGYTFGSGTRLTVV.

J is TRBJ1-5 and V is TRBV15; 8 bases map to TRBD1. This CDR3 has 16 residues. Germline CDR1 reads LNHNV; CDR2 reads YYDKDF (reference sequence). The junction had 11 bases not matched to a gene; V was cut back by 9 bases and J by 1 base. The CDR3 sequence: CATRDQGARSNQPQHF. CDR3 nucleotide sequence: TGTGCCACAAGAGATCAGGGGGCGAGGAGCAATCAGCCCCAGCATTTT.

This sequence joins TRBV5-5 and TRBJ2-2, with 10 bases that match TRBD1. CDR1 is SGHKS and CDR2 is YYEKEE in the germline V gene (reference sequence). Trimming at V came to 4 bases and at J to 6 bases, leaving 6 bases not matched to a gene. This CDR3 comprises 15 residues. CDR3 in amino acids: CASSHRTGGSGELFF. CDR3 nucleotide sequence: TGTGCCAGCAGCCATAGGACAGGGGGATCCGGGGAGCTGTTTTTT.

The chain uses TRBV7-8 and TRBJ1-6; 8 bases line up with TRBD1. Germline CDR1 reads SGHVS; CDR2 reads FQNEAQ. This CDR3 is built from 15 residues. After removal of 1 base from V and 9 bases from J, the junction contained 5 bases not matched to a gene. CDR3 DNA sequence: TGTGCCAGCAGCTTAGTTCAGGGGGCCTCTTCACCCCTCCACTTT. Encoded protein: CASSLVQGASSPLHF.

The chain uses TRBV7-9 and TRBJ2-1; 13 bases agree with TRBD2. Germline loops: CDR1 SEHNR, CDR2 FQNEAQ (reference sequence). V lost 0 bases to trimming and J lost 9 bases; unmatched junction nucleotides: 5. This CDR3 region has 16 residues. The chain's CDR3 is CASSLARTSGGGEQFF. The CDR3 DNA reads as TGTGCCAGCAGCTTAGCCCGGACTAGCGGGGGAGGTGAGCAGTTCTTC.

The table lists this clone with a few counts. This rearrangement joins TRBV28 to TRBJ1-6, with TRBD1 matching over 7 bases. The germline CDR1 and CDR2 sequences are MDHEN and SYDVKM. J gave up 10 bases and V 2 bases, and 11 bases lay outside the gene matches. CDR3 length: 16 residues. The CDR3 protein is CASSLPRRQGGSPLHF. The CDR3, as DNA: TGTGCCAGCAGTTTACCACGAAGACAGGGTGGGTCACCCCTCCACTTT.

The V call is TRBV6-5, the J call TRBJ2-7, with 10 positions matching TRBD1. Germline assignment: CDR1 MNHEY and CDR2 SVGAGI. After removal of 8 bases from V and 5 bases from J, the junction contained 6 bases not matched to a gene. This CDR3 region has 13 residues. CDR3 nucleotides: TGTGCCAGCGTTAGGGACAGGGGCAACGAGCAGTACTTC. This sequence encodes CASVRDRGNEQYF.

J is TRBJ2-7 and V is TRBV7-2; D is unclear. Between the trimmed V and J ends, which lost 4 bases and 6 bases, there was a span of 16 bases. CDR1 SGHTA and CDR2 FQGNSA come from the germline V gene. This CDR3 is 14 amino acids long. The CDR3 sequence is CASSSGLPLSEQYF. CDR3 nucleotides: TGTGCCAGCAGCTCGGGTCTCCCTCTCTCCGAGCAGTACTTC.

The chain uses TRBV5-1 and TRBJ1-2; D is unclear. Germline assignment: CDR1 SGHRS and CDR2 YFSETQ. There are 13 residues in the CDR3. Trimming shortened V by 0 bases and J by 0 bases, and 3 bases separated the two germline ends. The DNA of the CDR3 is TGCGCCAGCAGCTTGGATACTAACTATGGCTACACCTTC. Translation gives CASSLDTNYGYTF.

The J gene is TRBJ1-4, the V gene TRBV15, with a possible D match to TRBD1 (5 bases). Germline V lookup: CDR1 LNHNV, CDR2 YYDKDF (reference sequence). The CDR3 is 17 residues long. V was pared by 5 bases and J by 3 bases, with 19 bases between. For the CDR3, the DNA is TGTGCCACCAGCCGGGGGAGGGGCTCGGTGTCTAATGAAAAACTGTTTTTT. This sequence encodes CATSRGRGSVSNEKLFF. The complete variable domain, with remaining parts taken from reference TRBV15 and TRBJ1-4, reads DAMVIQNPRYQVTQFGKPVTLSCSQTLNHNVMYWYQQKSSQAPKLLFHYYDKDFNNEADTPDNFQSRRPNTSFCFLDIRSPGLGDTAMYLCATSRGRGSVSNEKLFFGSGTQLSVL.

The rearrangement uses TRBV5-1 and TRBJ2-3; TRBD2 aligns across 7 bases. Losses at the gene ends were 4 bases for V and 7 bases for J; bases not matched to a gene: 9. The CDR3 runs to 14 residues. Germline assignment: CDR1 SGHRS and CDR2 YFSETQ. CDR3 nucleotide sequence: TGCGCCAGCAGCCCCGGCCGAGCGGGGCATACGCAGTATTTT. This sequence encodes CASSPGRAGHTQYF.

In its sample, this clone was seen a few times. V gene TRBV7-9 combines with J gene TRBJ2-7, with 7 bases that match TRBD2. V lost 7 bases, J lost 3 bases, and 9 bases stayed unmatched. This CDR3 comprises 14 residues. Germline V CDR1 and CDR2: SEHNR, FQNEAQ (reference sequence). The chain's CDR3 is CASTRLGGGYEQYF. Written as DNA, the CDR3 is TGTGCCAGCACCCGATTGGGGGGGGGCTACGAGCAGTACTTC.

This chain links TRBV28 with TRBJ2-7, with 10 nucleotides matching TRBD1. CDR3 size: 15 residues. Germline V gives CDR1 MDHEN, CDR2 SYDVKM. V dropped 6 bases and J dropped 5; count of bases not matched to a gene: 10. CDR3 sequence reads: CASRGTGTGVHEQYF. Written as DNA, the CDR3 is TGTGCCAGCAGGGGAACCGGGACAGGGGTCCACGAGCAGTACTTC.

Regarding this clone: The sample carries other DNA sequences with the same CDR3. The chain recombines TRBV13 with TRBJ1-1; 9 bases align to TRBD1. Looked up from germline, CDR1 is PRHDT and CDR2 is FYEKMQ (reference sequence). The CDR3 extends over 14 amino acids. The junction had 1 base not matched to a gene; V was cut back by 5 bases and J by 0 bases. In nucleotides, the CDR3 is TGTGCCAGCAGCAGGACAGGGGTGAACACTGAAGCTTTCTTT. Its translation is CASSRTGVNTEAFF. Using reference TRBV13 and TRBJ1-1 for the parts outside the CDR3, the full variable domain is AAGVIQSPRHLIKEKRETATLKCYPIPRHDTVYWYQQGPGQDPQFLISFYEKMQSDKGSIPDRFSAQQFSDYHSELNMSSLELGDSALYFCASSRTGVNTEAFFGQGTRLTVV.

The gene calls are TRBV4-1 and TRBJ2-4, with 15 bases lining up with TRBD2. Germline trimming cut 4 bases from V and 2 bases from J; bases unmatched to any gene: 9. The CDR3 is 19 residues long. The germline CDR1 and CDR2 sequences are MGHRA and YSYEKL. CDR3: CASSPRTSGGEVSKNIQYF. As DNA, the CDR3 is TGCGCCAGCAGCCCCAGGACTAGCGGGGGGGAAGTGTCCAAAAACATTCAGTACTTC.

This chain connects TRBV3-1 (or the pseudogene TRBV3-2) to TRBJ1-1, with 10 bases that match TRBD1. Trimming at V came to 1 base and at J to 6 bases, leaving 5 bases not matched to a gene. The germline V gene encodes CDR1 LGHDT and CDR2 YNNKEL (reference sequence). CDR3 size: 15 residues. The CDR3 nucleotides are TGTGCCAGCAGCCAAGGGGGACAGGGGAGGTCTGAAGCTTTCTTT. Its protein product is CASSQGGQGRSEAFF.

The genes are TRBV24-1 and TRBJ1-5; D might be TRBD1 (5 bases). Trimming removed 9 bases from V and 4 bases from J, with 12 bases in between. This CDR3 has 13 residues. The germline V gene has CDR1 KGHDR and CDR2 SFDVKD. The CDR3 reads CATEGAGNQPQHF. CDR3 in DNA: TGTGCCACCGAAGGGGCAGGTAATCAGCCCCAGCATTTT.

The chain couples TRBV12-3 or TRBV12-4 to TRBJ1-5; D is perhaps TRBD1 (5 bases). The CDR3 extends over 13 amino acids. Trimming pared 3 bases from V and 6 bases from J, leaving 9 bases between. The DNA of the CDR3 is TGTGCCAGCAGTTTGACAGTTTCTCAGCCCCAGCATTTT. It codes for CASSLTVSQPQHF.

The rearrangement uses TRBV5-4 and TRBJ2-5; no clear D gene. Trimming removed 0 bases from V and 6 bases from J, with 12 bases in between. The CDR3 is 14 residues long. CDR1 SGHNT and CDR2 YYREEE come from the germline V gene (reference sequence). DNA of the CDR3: TGTGCCAGCAGCTTGGGTATCCCTTCCCAGACCCAGTACTTC. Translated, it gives CASSLGIPSQTQYF.

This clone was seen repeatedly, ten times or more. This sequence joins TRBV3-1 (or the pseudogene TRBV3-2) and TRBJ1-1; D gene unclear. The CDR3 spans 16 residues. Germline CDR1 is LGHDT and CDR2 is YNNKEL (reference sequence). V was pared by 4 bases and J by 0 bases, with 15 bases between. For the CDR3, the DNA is TGTGCCAGCAGCCCCCGGCAGACGACTATGAACACTGAAGCTTTCTTT. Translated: CASSPRQTTMNTEAFF.